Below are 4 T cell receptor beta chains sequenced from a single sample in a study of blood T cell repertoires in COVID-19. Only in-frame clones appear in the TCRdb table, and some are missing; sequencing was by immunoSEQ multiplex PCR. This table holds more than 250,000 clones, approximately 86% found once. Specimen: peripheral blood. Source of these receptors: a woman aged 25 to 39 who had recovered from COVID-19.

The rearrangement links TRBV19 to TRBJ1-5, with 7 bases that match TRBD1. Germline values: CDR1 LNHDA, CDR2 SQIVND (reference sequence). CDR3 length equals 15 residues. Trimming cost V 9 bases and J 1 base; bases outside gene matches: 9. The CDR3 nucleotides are TGTGCCAGCAAGGGGGCGGGCGGGAGCAATCAGCCCCAGCATTTT. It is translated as CASKGAGGSNQPQHF.

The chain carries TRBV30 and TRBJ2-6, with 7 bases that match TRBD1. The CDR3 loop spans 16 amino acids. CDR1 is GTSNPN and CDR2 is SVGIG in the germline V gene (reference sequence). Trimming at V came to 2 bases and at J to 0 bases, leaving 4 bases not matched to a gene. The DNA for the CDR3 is TGTGCCTGGAGTACAGGGGAAGACTCTGGGGCCAACGTCCTGACTTTC. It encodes CAWSTGEDSGANVLTF. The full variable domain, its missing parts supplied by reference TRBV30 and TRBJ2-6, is SQTIHQWPATLVQPVGSPLSLECTVEGTSNPNLYWYRQAAGRGLQLLFYSVGIGQISSEVPQNLSASRPQDRQFILSSKKLLLSDSGFYLCAWSTGEDSGANVLTFGAGSRLTVL.

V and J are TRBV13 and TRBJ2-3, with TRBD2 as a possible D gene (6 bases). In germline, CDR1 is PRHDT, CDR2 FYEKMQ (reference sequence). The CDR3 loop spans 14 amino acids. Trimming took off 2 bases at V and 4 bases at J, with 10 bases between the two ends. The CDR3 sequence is CASSLWGDADTQYF. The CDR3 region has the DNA TGTGCCAGCAGCTTATGGGGGGACGCAGATACGCAGTATTTT.

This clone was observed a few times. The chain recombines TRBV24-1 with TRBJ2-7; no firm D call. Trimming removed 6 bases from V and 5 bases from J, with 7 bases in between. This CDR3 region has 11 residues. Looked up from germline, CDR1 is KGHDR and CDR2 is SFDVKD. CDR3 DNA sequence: TGTGCCACCAGTCGAGATCACGAGCAGTACTTC. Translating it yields CATSRDHEQYF.